The 20 T cell receptor beta chains presented below share a single source sample, sequenced in a study of blood T cell repertoires in COVID-19. Sequencing used immunoSEQ multiplex PCR; TCRdb keeps in-frame clones, though not all of them. The table has about 400,000 clones, approximately 89% seen once. Sequencing used PBMCs or T cells enriched from blood (not recorded which). The receptors come from a man aged 35 to 55 in a cohort exposed to, infected with or recovered from COVID-19 (not recorded which).

This sequence joins TRBV10-2 and TRBJ2-5, with TRBD2 matching 8 bases. CDR3 length: 15 amino acids. The V segment lost 9 bases and the J segment 1 base; nucleotides outside the gene matches: 10. Germline V gives CDR1 WSHSY, CDR2 SAAADI. CDR3 sequence: CASSPASGFQETQYF. CDR3 in DNA: TGCGCCAGTTCTCCCGCTAGCGGGTTCCAAGAGACCCAGTACTTC.

On this clone itself: A read error may produce the germline difference seen at one junction end. J is TRBJ2-4 and V is TRBV6-1, with a tentative D call TRBD2 (5 bases). The CDR3 loop spans 12 amino acids. CDR1 is MNHNS, CDR2 SASEGT, per germline. CDR3 residues: CASSERVGVPDF. CDR3 sequence (DNA): TGTGCCAGCAGTGAGAGGGTCGGTGTTCCGGACTTC.

The chain couples TRBV30 to TRBJ1-5; 7 bases line up with TRBD1. Germline CDR1 and CDR2: GTSNPN and SVGIG (reference sequence). With V trimmed by 0 bases and J by 7 bases, 3 bases remained unmatched. The CDR3 spans 13 residues. The CDR3 is CAWSVGTDQPQHF. The CDR3 nucleotides are TGTGCCTGGAGTGTAGGGACAGACCAGCCCCAGCATTTT.

The chain employs TRBV7-3 and TRBJ2-3, with D perhaps matching TRBD2 (5 bases). V shed 0 bases and J shed 6 bases, with 7 bases lying between them. CDR3 length: 13 residues. Germline CDR1 SGHTA, CDR2 FQGTGA. CDR3 region: CASSLTKRDTQYF. The CDR3 nucleotides are TGTGCCAGCAGCTTAACGAAGCGGGATACGCAGTATTTT.

The V gene is TRBV19, the J gene TRBJ1-4; D may be TRBD1 (5 bases). The CDR3 is 15 residues long. In germline, CDR1 is LNHDA, CDR2 SQIVND (reference sequence). The V and J ends lost 6 bases and 2 bases respectively, with 13 bases between them. CDR3 sequence: CASSWAWGTNEKLFF. DNA of the CDR3: TGTGCCAGTAGCTGGGCGTGGGGCACTAATGAAAAACTGTTTTTT. The variable domain in full, with the rest retrieved from reference TRBV19 and TRBJ1-4, is DGGITQSPKYLFRKEGQNVTLSCEQNLNHDAMYWYRQDPGQGLRLIYYSQIVNDFQKGDIAEGYSVSREKKESFPLTVTSAQKNPTAFYLCASSWAWGTNEKLFFGSGTQLSVL.

Worth noting for this clone: Other nucleotide sequences in the sample specify the same CDR3. The chain employs TRBV5-1 and TRBJ2-7, with D perhaps matching TRBD1 (6 bases). V was cut by 4 bases and J by 0 bases, with 8 bases left in between. CDR1 SGHRS and CDR2 YFSETQ come from the germline V gene. The CDR3 totals 13 residues. Here the CDR3 reads CASSRDNSYEQYF. The CDR3, as DNA: TGCGCCAGCAGCCGGGACAACTCCTACGAGCAGTACTTC.

This clone has only a few counts. This chain links TRBV6-5 with TRBJ2-1; 7 positions agree with TRBD2. Germline V gene sequence: CDR1 MNHEY, CDR2 SVGAGI. The CDR3 covers 16 residues. After removal of 2 bases from V and 8 bases from J, the junction contained 12 bases not matched to a gene. CDR3 amino acids: CASSYDAGASLHEQFF. As DNA, the CDR3 is TGTGCCAGCAGTTACGATGCGGGAGCTTCTCTACATGAGCAGTTCTTC.

The chain carries TRBV10-1 and TRBJ2-3; D is undetermined. Trimming took 4 bases from V and 1 from J, leaving 6 bases between them. Germline CDR1 reads WNHNN; CDR2 reads SYGVQD (reference sequence). The CDR3 is made up of 13 amino acids. The CDR3 reads CASSGQRTDTQYF. For the CDR3, the DNA is TGCGCCAGCAGTGGACAACGCACAGATACGCAGTATTTT.

The V gene is TRBV6-5, the J gene TRBJ1-3; D ambiguous. Deletions cut 6 bases from V and 4 bases from J, with 10 bases between. The CDR3 has 13 amino acids. CDR1 and CDR2 from the germline V gene are MNHEY and SVGAGI. CDR3 region: CASSANPGNTIYF. CDR3 DNA: TGTGCCAGCAGCGCGAACCCAGGAAACACCATATATTTT.

The chain recombines TRBV4-2 with TRBJ1-1, with D hard to call. From germline, CDR1 is LGHNA and CDR2 YNFKEQ. V was trimmed by 3 bases and J by 2 bases, leaving 4 bases between them. The length of the CDR3 is 12 residues. CDR3 coding DNA: TGTGCCAGCAGCCAGGCTAACACTGAAGCTTTCTTT. Translation gives CASSQANTEAFF.

This chain links TRBV9 with TRBJ2-2; the match to TRBD1 covers 10 bases. Germline assignment: CDR1 SGDLS and CDR2 YYNGEE. Unmatched junction bases numbered 7, after V lost 4 bases and J lost 4 bases. This CDR3 spans 16 amino acids. CDR3 nucleotides: TGTGCCAGCAGCACCCGGACAGGGGGAATCACCGGGGAGCTGTTTTTT. Translating it yields CASSTRTGGITGELFF.

The V gene is TRBV9, the J gene TRBJ2-1, with 12 bases lining up with TRBD2. The V segment lost 2 bases and the J segment 9 bases; nucleotides outside the gene matches: 9. The CDR3 runs 16 residues. The germline V gene encodes CDR1 SGDLS and CDR2 YYNGEE. DNA of the CDR3: TGTGCCAGCAGCGTGGCTAGGACTAGCGGGATTTCTGAGCAGTTCTTC. Translating it yields CASSVARTSGISEQFF.

This chain links TRBV5-8 with TRBJ2-3, with TRBD2 matching over 8 bases. With 2 bases clipped from V and 4 bases from J, the junction kept 9 bases outside the gene matches. Germline lookup yields CDR1 SGHTS and CDR2 YDEGEE. The CDR3 contains 16 residues. Written as DNA, the CDR3 is TGTGCCAGCAGCTTAGGGAGCGGGAGTGGGGCAGATACGCAGTATTTT. It yields the protein CASSLGSGSGADTQYF.

The chain is built from TRBV7-7 and TRBJ2-5; 10 nucleotides agree with TRBD1. Per the germline V gene, CDR1 is SSHAT and CDR2 is FNYEAQ (reference sequence). V trimming: 5 bases; J trimming: 5 bases; junction bases outside the gene matches: 8. The CDR3 is made up of 15 amino acids. Here the CDR3 DNA reads TGTGCCAGCAGCGTCGACAGGGGGCGAGTGGAGACCCAGTACTTC. Amino acid sequence: CASSVDRGRVETQYF.

This clone was found a few times. The gene calls are TRBV5-6 and TRBJ1-5, with TRBD1 identical over 9 bases. This CDR3 is built from 14 residues. Germline V lookup: CDR1 SGHDT, CDR2 YYEEEE. With 3 bases clipped from V and 9 bases from J, the junction kept 7 bases outside the gene matches. CDR3 DNA: TGTGCCAGCAGCTATGGGACAGGGATCGGGCCCCAGCATTTT. It translates to CASSYGTGIGPQHF.

This chain connects TRBV9 to TRBJ1-2; 8 bases are a match to TRBD1. The germline CDR1 and CDR2 sequences are SGDLS and YYNGEE. J was trimmed by 7 bases and V by 7 bases; bases with no gene match: 3. CDR3 size: 11 residues. CDR3 sequence: CASATGAGYTF. CDR3 nucleotides: TGTGCCAGCGCGACAGGGGCTGGCTACACCTTC.

The genes are TRBV6-5 and TRBJ2-7; 7 bases map to TRBD1. Germline CDR1 reads MNHEY; CDR2 reads SVGAGI. V gave up 2 bases and J gave up 6 bases; unmatched junction bases: 10. The CDR3 sequence is 15 residues long. The CDR3: CASSYLQTGSSEQYF. CDR3 nucleotide sequence: TGTGCCAGCAGTTACCTTCAGACAGGGAGCAGCGAGCAGTACTTC.

On this clone itself: Additional DNA sequences in this sample encode the identical CDR3. The V and J genes are TRBV10-1 and TRBJ2-7, with D possibly TRBD1 on 5 matching bases. The CDR3 is 13 amino acids. The ends were cut back, 5 bases at V and 3 bases at J, with 11 bases in the middle. Germline assignment: CDR1 WNHNN and CDR2 SYGVQD (reference sequence). The DNA for the CDR3 is TGCGCCAGCAGTAGTGGGCAGGGCTACGAGCAGTACTTC. Translating it yields CASSSGQGYEQYF.

V and J are TRBV27 and TRBJ2-1; 13 positions match TRBD2. Germline assignment: CDR1 MNHEY and CDR2 SMNVEV (reference sequence). This CDR3 contains 17 residues. J lost 6 bases, V lost 5 bases, and 10 bases had no gene match. The CDR3 nucleotides are TGTGCCAGCAGTGCCACCTGGACTAGCGGGAGCAGCAATGAGCAGTTCTTC. It yields the protein CASSATWTSGSSNEQFF.

V and J are TRBV4-1 and TRBJ2-7; 9 bases are a match to TRBD2. The CDR3 is 20 residues long. The ends lost 3 bases at V and 5 bases at J; junction bases unmatched: 23. The germline V gene encodes CDR1 MGHRA and CDR2 YSYEKL. CDR3 loop: CASSHGTGRGSSGSVHEQYF. In DNA, the CDR3 is TGCGCCAGCAGCCACGGGACCGGACGGGGGAGTAGCGGGAGTGTCCACGAGCAGTACTTC.